What follows is one TCR beta chain and its context. The sample originates from a study of T cell responses to AZD1222 COVID-19 vaccine. Trimming took 3 bases from V and 8 from J; bases not matched to a gene: 15. Germline V gives CDR1 LGHDT, CDR2 YNNKEL (reference sequence). The CDR3 totals 17 residues. TCRdb's copy holds only in-frame clones and misses some; the assay was immunoSEQ multiplex PCR. The sample records more than 60,000 clones, around 90% being singletons. Sequenced material: peripheral blood, taken 28 days after the second AZD1222 dose. This sequence joins TRBV3-1 (or the pseudogene TRBV3-2) and TRBJ1-2; 10 bases match TRBD1. The sequence derives from an adult who received the AZD1222 COVID-19 vaccine. The CDR3 loop is CASSQDLRDRGGGGYTF. CDR3 coding DNA: TGTGCCAGCAGCCAGGACCTCCGGGACAGGGGAGGAGGAGGCTACACCTTC.